This T cell receptor beta chain was sequenced for a study of response to subunit inactivated influenza vaccine (dated by TCRdb to 2016 to 2019). At the level of the whole study: Deep quantitative T cell receptor repertoire profiling was used in the study to track responses to a trivalent subunit inactivated influenza vaccine. Results the study describes overall, beyond this receptor: It was suggested by the authors that each seasonal influenza vaccination may recruit only a limited number of new T cells.

The germline V gene supplies CDR1 KGHDR and CDR2 SFDVKD. From cysteine to phenylalanine, the CDR3 is 21 amino acids long. Only the CDR3 DNA is retained, 63 bases long and in frame from the first base. V is pared back by 7 bases and J by 4 bases, with 37 bases lying between the germline termini. Points on this clonotype: Its cognate antigen has yet to be identified. Per-base quality was not reported, and no clone a single base away is much larger than it.

Receptors were amplified or captured by RT-PCR. For sequencing, an Illumina HiSeq 2500 was employed. Using fastp at Q25 and MiXCR, TCRdb reprocessed the public reads and kept productive beta chains. All rows with the same CDR3 protein become a single entry with the most common DNA and genes. This sample holds some 500,000 distinct CDR3 sequences; approximately 17% were observed only once. The ten most abundant clones make up around 3% of the sample. The clonotype comes from a man aged 50 to 69 who received an inactivated influenza vaccine. Donor details come from another sample of the same person, matched by shared clones. This sequence uses TRBV24-1 and TRBJ2-7; the D gene assignment is perhaps TRBD1 or TRBD2, with each matching 5 bases. Sequenced material: CD4+ T cells sorted from PBMCs, taken around 25 months after vaccination. The nucleotide sequence reads TGTGCCACCAGGGTCAGGGAACTTTCCTCAGGCGAGGGAAAGAGGAGTTACGAGCAGTACTTC. Its translation is CATRVRELSSGEGKRSYEQYF.